Presented here are 26 T cell receptor beta chains from one specimen sequenced in a study of blood T cell repertoires in COVID-19. Sequencing used immunoSEQ multiplex PCR; TCRdb keeps in-frame clones, though not all of them. This repertoire shows 120,000 to 150,000 clones, around 85% found once; its top ten account for 6.5% to 9.5%. Sequences were obtained from peripheral blood. The receptor source for this set is an older woman with COVID-19, enrolled during active disease.

This chain joins TRBV5-1 and TRBJ2-7; D may be TRBD1 (6 bases). Looked up from germline, CDR1 is SGHRS and CDR2 is YFSETQ. The length of the CDR3 is 14 residues. V gave up 4 bases and J gave up 3 bases, with 14 bases separating them. The CDR3 protein is CASSKTGGVYEQYF. The CDR3 DNA sequence: TGCGCCAGCAGCAAGACTGGGGGCGTCTACGAGCAGTACTTC.

This chain links TRBV10-3 with TRBJ1-2, with D possibly being TRBD1 (5 bases). Trimming cost V 9 bases and J 2 bases, with 13 bases left between them. The length of the CDR3 is 13 residues. Germline V CDR1 and CDR2: ENHRY, SYGVKD. This chain's CDR3 is CAISRAGNYGYTF. As DNA, the CDR3 is TGTGCCATTAGTCGGGCAGGGAACTATGGCTACACCTTC.

The CDR3 DNA is TGTGCCTGCGCCCGGGGGGGGGAGTACGAGCAGTACTTC. Translation gives CACARGGEYEQYF. The rearrangement uses TRBV30 and TRBJ2-7; 8 nucleotides line up with TRBD2. J was trimmed by 4 bases and V by 6 bases; bases with no gene match: 8. CDR1 is GTSNPN, CDR2 SVGIG, per germline (reference sequence). This CDR3 comprises 13 residues.

The chain combines TRBV11-2 with TRBJ1-2; the D is unclear. The ends were cut back, 4 bases at V and 2 bases at J, with 14 bases in the middle. The CDR3 totals 15 residues. Germline CDR1 reads SGHAT; CDR2 reads FQNNGV. The CDR3 here is CASSSSATENYGYTF. The CDR3 DNA follows: TGTGCCAGCAGCTCCTCCGCGACTGAGAACTATGGCTACACCTTC.

The genes are TRBV6-5 and TRBJ1-2; tentatively, D is TRBD1 (5 bases). The CDR3 sequence is 14 residues long. The germline V gene has CDR1 MNHEY and CDR2 SVGAGI. V was trimmed by 7 bases and J by 1 base, leaving 13 bases between them. CDR3: CASTRQPDNYGYTF. Here the CDR3 DNA reads TGTGCCAGCACTCGACAGCCAGATAACTATGGCTACACCTTC.

This chain joins TRBV5-1 and TRBJ2-1; weak D call: TRBD2 (7 bases). The CDR3 sequence is 14 residues long. The germline V and J ends were trimmed by 4 bases and 2 bases, with 10 bases remaining between them. Germline lookup yields CDR1 SGHRS and CDR2 YFSETQ. In DNA, the CDR3 is TGCGCCAGCAGCGGGGGGGCCGCCTACAATGAGCAGTTCTTC. It encodes CASSGGAAYNEQFF.

V gene TRBV5-6 combines with J gene TRBJ2-7; 10 bases agree with TRBD2. V lost 1 base, J lost 4 bases, and 8 bases stayed unmatched. This CDR3 comprises 16 residues. Germline assignment: CDR1 SGHDT and CDR2 YYEEEE. The chain's CDR3 is CASSLPLAGDRYEQYF. The CDR3 nucleotides read TGTGCCAGCAGCTTGCCGCTAGCGGGGGACCGATACGAGCAGTACTTC.

V gene TRBV7-9 combines with J gene TRBJ1-1, with 8 bases lining up with TRBD1. The CDR3 extends over 13 amino acids. Germline V gene data show CDR1 as SEHNR and CDR2 as FQNEAQ (reference sequence). The V and J ends lost 3 bases and 10 bases, in that order; junction bases with no gene match: 7. The CDR3 sequence: CASSLDRESVAFF. In DNA, the CDR3 is TGTGCCAGCAGCTTGGACAGGGAATCAGTAGCTTTCTTT.

The chain joins TRBV7-3 to TRBJ1-1; no clear D gene. The CDR3 runs to 14 residues. Germline assignment: CDR1 SGHTA and CDR2 FQGTGA. Trimming left V 2 bases short and J 4 bases short, with 11 bases between. In nucleotides, the CDR3 is TGTGCCAGCAGCTTAGAGGGTAGGAGCACTGAAGCTTTCTTT. It codes for CASSLEGRSTEAFF.

The genes are TRBV7-9 and TRBJ1-1; D uncertain. V lost 8 bases, J lost 1 base, and 5 bases lay in between. The CDR3 is 11 amino acids. Germline V gene lookup returns CDR1 SEHNR and CDR2 FQNEAQ (reference sequence). As DNA, the CDR3 is TGTGCCAGCCTGTCGAACACTGAAGCTTTCTTT. Translation gives CASLSNTEAFF.

The chain links TRBV27 to TRBJ1-4; 7 nucleotides align to TRBD1. V lost 5 bases to trimming and J lost 9 bases; unmatched junction nucleotides: 3. The CDR3 runs 12 residues. Germline V gives CDR1 MNHEY, CDR2 SMNVEV (reference sequence). CDR3 region: CASSNRGQKLFF. The CDR3, as DNA: TGTGCCAGCAGTAACAGGGGTCAAAAACTGTTTTTT.

The V gene is TRBV6-2 or TRBV6-3, the J gene TRBJ1-2, with D possibly being TRBD1 (5 bases). V lost 3 bases and J lost 6, with 11 bases in between. CDR3 length: 13 residues. Germline-derived CDR1 and CDR2 are MNHEY and SVGEGT. The CDR3 nucleotides read TGTGCCAGCAGTTATCAAGGGGAGGATGGCTACACCTTC. Its protein product is CASSYQGEDGYTF.

J is TRBJ1-5 and V is TRBV27, with 8 bases matching TRBD1. This CDR3 is built from 15 residues. Germline trimming cut 6 bases from V and 2 bases from J; bases unmatched to any gene: 6. From germline, CDR1 is MNHEY and CDR2 SMNVEV (reference sequence). CDR3 nucleotide sequence: TGTGCCAGCAGCCTCCAGGGGGCCGGCAATCAGCCCCAGCATTTT. Its protein is CASSLQGAGNQPQHF.

With regard to this clone: A read error may produce the germline difference seen at one junction end. This sequence joins TRBV5-1 and TRBJ2-7; 10 positions agree with TRBD2. Germline V CDR1 and CDR2: SGHRS, YFSETQ. The CDR3 spans 17 residues. DNA of the CDR3: TGCGCCAGCAGTTTGGACCTTCCGACTAGCGGGTACTACGAGCAGTACTTC. It specifies CASSLDLPTSGYYEQYF.

CDR3 residues: CASSEDDGGSQETQYF. In DNA form, the CDR3 reads TGTGCCAGCAGTGAGGATGACGGGGGATCCCAAGAGACCCAGTACTTC. The gene calls are TRBV6-1 and TRBJ2-5; TRBD2 might be the D (6 bases). The CDR3 is made up of 16 amino acids. Between the trimmed V and J ends, which lost 3 bases and 1 base, there was a span of 15 bases. Germline-derived CDR1 and CDR2 are MNHNS and SASEGT.

The chain uses TRBV13 and TRBJ1-2; 7 nucleotides match TRBD1. Germline values: CDR1 PRHDT, CDR2 FYEKMQ (reference sequence). The CDR3 runs to 13 residues. V was clipped by 3 bases and J by 3 bases; unmatched bases: 1. CDR3 DNA sequence: TGTGCCAGCAGCTTGGGACAGTACTATGGCTACACCTTC. Translating gives CASSLGQYYGYTF.

This clone showed up just a few times. The V and J genes are TRBV12-3 or TRBV12-4 and TRBJ1-2, with TRBD1 identical over 8 bases. With V trimmed by 6 bases and J by 12 bases, 12 bases remained unmatched. CDR3 length: 13 amino acids. CDR3 sequence: CASSSGGPQVNTF. The CDR3 DNA is TGTGCCAGCAGCTCAGGGGGCCCGCAGGTCAACACCTTC.

The chain couples TRBV6-5 to TRBJ1-1; maybe TRBD1 (5 bases). V gave up 8 bases and J gave up 6 bases, with 19 bases separating them. The length of the CDR3 is 14 residues. Germline CDR1 reads MNHEY; CDR2 reads SVGAGI. In DNA, the CDR3 is TGTGCCAGCCGCGGCCGGGGGGGAGGGGCTGAAGCTTTCTTT. As protein: CASRGRGGGAEAFF.

This clone was observed a single time. This chain connects TRBV7-6 to TRBJ2-2, with D maybe TRBD2 (7 bases). Germline lookup yields CDR1 SGHVS and CDR2 FNYEAQ. The V gene lost 7 bases and the J gene lost 5 bases, with 20 bases spanning the gap. CDR3 length: 16 residues. CDR3 amino acids: CASTLKVRGPTGELFF. The CDR3, as DNA: TGTGCCAGCACCCTGAAAGTGCGGGGGCCTACCGGGGAGCTGTTTTTT.

The rearrangement uses TRBV9 and TRBJ1-4; possible D gene TRBD1, 5 bases. The CDR3 has 15 residues. Germline CDR1 is SGDLS and CDR2 is YYNGEE. Trimming cost V 3 bases and J 8 bases, with 17 bases left between them. The CDR3 loop reads CASSGIDGGGEKLFF. CDR3 coding DNA: TGTGCCAGCAGCGGAATCGATGGGGGAGGCGAAAAACTGTTTTTT.

V and J are TRBV20-1 and TRBJ1-2, with D possibly TRBD1 on 6 matching bases. The CDR3 is 15 amino acids. Germline V gene sequence: CDR1 DFQATT, CDR2 SNEGSKA (reference sequence). V was clipped by 3 bases and J by 0 bases, with 14 bases between them. Here the CDR3 DNA reads TGCAGTGCTAGTTTATGGGACACCGCTAACTATGGCTACACCTTC. This translates into CSASLWDTANYGYTF.

The chain employs TRBV6-5 and TRBJ1-1; D gene unclear. The CDR3 covers 11 residues. CDR1 is MNHEY, CDR2 SVGAGI, per germline. With 2 bases removed from V and 11 bases from J, the gap between germline ends came to 9 bases. The CDR3 spells CASSYVGRAFF. The CDR3, as DNA: TGTGCCAGCAGTTACGTGGGGAGGGCTTTCTTT.

V usage is TRBV7-8 and J usage is TRBJ1-5; perhaps TRBD1 as D (6 bases). This CDR3 is built from 15 residues. Trimming stripped 1 base from V and 1 base from J, with 8 bases between. The germline V gene encodes CDR1 SGHVS and CDR2 FQNEAQ. CDR3 in DNA: TGTGCCAGCAGCTTAGGCGGGGGCAGCAATCAGCCCCAGCATTTT. It translates to CASSLGGGSNQPQHF.

The chain uses TRBV3-1 (or the pseudogene TRBV3-2) and TRBJ2-1; D uncertain. Germline CDR1 LGHDT, CDR2 YNNKEL (reference sequence). There are 15 residues in the CDR3. V was clipped by 2 bases and J by 0 bases, with 8 bases between them. The chain's CDR3 is CASSQQEGSYNEQFF. The CDR3 DNA follows: TGTGCCAGCAGCCAACAGGAAGGCTCCTACAATGAGCAGTTCTTC.

V is TRBV5-6 and J is TRBJ2-1, with 11 bases identical to TRBD2. The CDR3 contains 15 residues. The V gene end was trimmed by 2 bases and the J gene end by 3 bases; junction bases not matched to a gene: 1. Germline V lookup: CDR1 SGHDT, CDR2 YYEEEE. This CDR3 reads CASSFGLAGYNEQFF. The CDR3 coding sequence is TGTGCCAGCAGCTTCGGACTAGCGGGCTACAATGAGCAGTTCTTC.

This chain connects TRBV6-1 to TRBJ2-2; 7 positions agree with TRBD2. Germline V CDR1 and CDR2: MNHNS, SASEGT. V shed 2 bases and J 1 base; nucleotides not matched to a gene: 1. The CDR3 totals 15 residues. The CDR3 DNA reads TGTGCCAGCAGTGAACGCGGGGGGAACACCGGGGAGCTGTTTTTT. Protein product: CASSERGGNTGELFF.